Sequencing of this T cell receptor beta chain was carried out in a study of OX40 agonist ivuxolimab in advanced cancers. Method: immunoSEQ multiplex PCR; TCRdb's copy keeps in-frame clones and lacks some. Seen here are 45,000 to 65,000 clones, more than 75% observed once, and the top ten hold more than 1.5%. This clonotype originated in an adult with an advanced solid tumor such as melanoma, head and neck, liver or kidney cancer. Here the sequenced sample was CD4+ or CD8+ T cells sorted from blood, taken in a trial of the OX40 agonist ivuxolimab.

The CDR3 DNA reads TGTGCCAGCAGTCGGCCACTGGTGCATGAGCAGTTCTTC. It translates to CASSRPLVHEQFF. The chain uses TRBV2 and TRBJ2-1; D remains unclear. This CDR3 is built from 13 residues. V gave up 5 bases and J gave up 8 bases, with 13 bases separating them. Germline V gene sequence: CDR1 SNHLY, CDR2 FYNNEI.